One and the same sample provided the 23 T cell receptor beta chains below, sequenced in a study of technical replicates of blood from a few donors. The repertoire was sequenced with immunoSEQ multiplex PCR; TCRdb's copy has only in-frame clones and lacks some. The table lists 60,000 to 65,000 clones, 86% of them singletons. The sequenced sample was PBMCs. All receptors come from a human donor in good health. Some clones in this sample may be carry-over from other donors' samples.

The rearrangement links TRBV30 to TRBJ1-2; 7 nucleotides align to TRBD1. In germline, CDR1 is GTSNPN, CDR2 SVGIG (reference sequence). Trimming took 3 bases from V and 4 from J; bases not matched to a gene: 2. The CDR3 has 12 amino acids. CDR3: CAWSGTVYGYTF. The CDR3 DNA reads TGTGCCTGGAGCGGGACAGTCTATGGCTACACCTTC.

The chain employs TRBV7-9 and TRBJ1-2; D not certain. Germline CDR1 and CDR2: SEHNR and FQNEAQ (reference sequence). The V and J ends lost 5 bases and 0 bases respectively, with 13 bases between them. The CDR3 covers 15 residues. The CDR3 coding sequence is TGTGCCAGCAGCCCCCGGGGAGCCTCTAACTATGGCTACACCTTC. Translated, it gives CASSPRGASNYGYTF.

V gene TRBV11-2 combines with J gene TRBJ2-1; 10 bases are a match to TRBD1. Germline CDR1 and CDR2: SGHAT and FQNNGV. The CDR3 runs 17 residues. V shed 5 bases, J shed 3 bases, and the junction held 10 bases outside the gene matches. CDR3 protein: CASSPRFGDRGYNEQFF. Written as DNA, the CDR3 is TGTGCCAGCAGCCCCCGTTTTGGGGACAGGGGCTACAATGAGCAGTTCTTC.

The CDR3 DNA reads as TGTGCCAGCAGTTCGGGACTAGCGGGGGGTGGGAATGAGCAGTTCTTC. Protein sequence: CASSSGLAGGGNEQFF. The J gene is TRBJ2-1, the V gene TRBV6-5, with 15 positions matching TRBD2. This CDR3 has 16 amino acids. J gave up 7 bases and V 4 bases, and 5 bases lay outside the gene matches. Germline CDR1 reads MNHEY; CDR2 reads SVGAGI.

This chain links TRBV5-4 with TRBJ2-1; 9 nucleotides match TRBD2. The germline V gene has CDR1 SGHNT and CDR2 YYREEE (reference sequence). The CDR3 sequence is 19 residues long. J lost 2 bases, V lost 4 bases, and 16 bases had no gene match. Written as DNA, the CDR3 is TGTGCCAGCAGCCTACAACGTAGGTCGGCGGGGGGGCCCTACAATGAGCAGTTCTTC. Its translation is CASSLQRRSAGGPYNEQFF.

This chain uses TRBV6-6 with TRBJ1-6, with a weak D call TRBD1 (5 bases). From germline, CDR1 is MNHNY and CDR2 SVGAGI (reference sequence). This CDR3 has 13 amino acids. The ends were cut back, 7 bases at V and 7 bases at J, with 11 bases in the middle. CDR3 sequence (DNA): TGTGCCAGCAATGGCAGGGAAAATTCACCCCTCCACTTT. This sequence encodes CASNGRENSPLHF.

The chain has TRBV7-2 and TRBJ2-2, with 8 positions matching TRBD1. The germline CDR1 and CDR2 sequences are SGHTA and FQGNSA. This CDR3 has 16 residues. The J segment lost 4 bases and the V segment lost 4 bases, leaving 8 bases of the junction unmatched. The CDR3 spells CASSSQGATGTGELFF. DNA for the CDR3: TGTGCCAGCAGCTCCCAGGGGGCGACGGGCACCGGGGAGCTGTTTTTT.

The V call is TRBV6-5, the J call TRBJ1-1; D not resolved. Per germline, CDR1 MNHEY and CDR2 SVGAGI. Trimming pared 6 bases from V and 0 bases from J, leaving 8 bases between. The CDR3 is 13 amino acids. CDR3 sequence: CASRRDLNTEAFF. The CDR3 DNA reads as TGTGCCAGCAGGAGAGACTTGAACACTGAAGCTTTCTTT.

A few counts support this clone. The chain recombines TRBV6-5 with TRBJ1-1; the D is unclear. Trimming removed 5 bases at V and 5 bases at J, with 12 bases between. Germline-derived CDR1 and CDR2 are MNHEY and SVGAGI. CDR3 size: 13 residues. CDR3 coding DNA: TGTGCCAGCAGTCGACCAGGAGGGACTGAAGCTTTCTTT. Amino acids: CASSRPGGTEAFF.

Ten or more counts support this clone. The chain links TRBV7-9 to TRBJ2-7; 8 nucleotides align to TRBD1. Germline lookup yields CDR1 SEHNR and CDR2 FQNEAQ (reference sequence). V shed 5 bases and J 3 bases; nucleotides not matched to a gene: 3. The CDR3 has 13 residues. In nucleotides, the CDR3 is TGTGCCAGCAGCGAGGACAGGGTCTACGAGCAGTACTTC. Residues: CASSEDRVYEQYF.

The chain links TRBV10-3 to TRBJ2-7; a possible D gene is TRBD1 (5 bases). The CDR3 length is 13 residues. The germline CDR1 and CDR2 sequences are ENHRY and SYGVKD. Trimming pared 8 bases from V and 4 bases from J, leaving 15 bases between. As DNA, the CDR3 is TGTGCCATCTCCTGGGGCAGCGAATACGAGCAGTACTTC. It yields the protein CAISWGSEYEQYF.

The rearrangement joins TRBV9 to TRBJ1-6; tentative D call: TRBD1 (6 bases). CDR3 length: 18 amino acids. Germline V gene data show CDR1 as SGDLS and CDR2 as YYNGEE. Trimming left V 9 bases short and J 7 bases short, with 29 bases between. CDR3 amino acids: CATNPKGEQGAGNSPLHF. The CDR3 nucleotides are TGTGCCACCAATCCAAAAGGGGAACAGGGAGCAGGCAATTCACCCCTCCACTTT.

V and J are TRBV4-2 and TRBJ2-1, with a weak D call TRBD2 (6 bases). Trimming took 1 base from V and 0 from J, leaving 7 bases between them. The germline gives CDR1 LGHNA, CDR2 YNFKEQ. This CDR3 comprises 15 residues. The CDR3 is CASSQGTISYNEQFF. CDR3 in DNA: TGTGCCAGCAGCCAAGGGACTATCTCCTACAATGAGCAGTTCTTC.

This chain uses TRBV5-1 with TRBJ2-7, with D perhaps TRBD2 (6 bases). Trimming cost V 5 bases and J 1 base, with 10 bases left between them. The V gene's germline CDR1 is SGHRS and CDR2 YFSETQ. This CDR3 comprises 13 residues. CDR3 in DNA: TGCGCCAGCAGGTGGGGGGAGTCCTACGAGCAGTACTTC. Translation gives CASRWGESYEQYF. Filled out from reference TRBV5-1 and TRBJ2-7, the complete variable domain reads KAGVTQTPRYLIKTRGQQVTLSCSPISGHRSVSWYQQTPGQGLQFLFEYFSETQRNKGNFPGRFSGRQFSNSRSEMNVSTLELGDSALYLCASRWGESYEQYFGPGTRLTVT.

The chain combines TRBV7-9 with TRBJ2-3; the D gene is possibly TRBD2 (5 bases). From germline, CDR1 is SEHNR and CDR2 FQNEAQ (reference sequence). The CDR3 has 19 residues. Trimming took off 5 bases at V and 1 base at J, with 25 bases between the two ends. The CDR3 DNA follows: TGTGCCAGCAGCCCATCGGACTGGCGGCCCAACGGGGGCACAGATACGCAGTATTTT. Its translation: CASSPSDWRPNGGTDTQYF. The full variable domain, in which reference TRBV7-9 and TRBJ2-3 provide the parts outside the CDR3, is DTGVSQNPRHKITKRGQNVTFRCDPISEHNRLYWYRQTLGQGPEFLTYFQNEAQLEKSRLLSDRFSAERPKGSFSTLEIQRTEQGDSAMYLCASSPSDWRPNGGTDTQYFGPGTRLTVL.

This chain connects TRBV19 to TRBJ2-5; the D gene is possibly TRBD1 (5 bases). The germline V gene encodes CDR1 LNHDA and CDR2 SQIVND (reference sequence). V shed 4 bases and J shed 1 base, with 13 bases lying between them. CDR3 size: 15 residues. CDR3 loop: CASSRTWGLQETQYF. CDR3 coding DNA: TGTGCCAGTAGTAGGACCTGGGGCCTCCAAGAGACCCAGTACTTC. Drawing the rest from reference TRBV19 and TRBJ2-5, the complete variable domain is DGGITQSPKYLFRKEGQNVTLSCEQNLNHDAMYWYRQDPGQGLRLIYYSQIVNDFQKGDIAEGYSVSREKKESFPLTVTSAQKNPTAFYLCASSRTWGLQETQYFGPGTRLLVL.

The rearrangement links TRBV7-9 to TRBJ2-7; possible D gene TRBD1, 6 bases. The CDR3 is 15 amino acids. The V gene lost 5 bases and the J gene lost 2 bases, with 16 bases spanning the gap. The germline V gene has CDR1 SEHNR and CDR2 FQNEAQ (reference sequence). CDR3 in amino acids: CASSPQDSLTYEQYF. For the CDR3, the DNA is TGTGCCAGCAGCCCCCAGGACAGCCTAACCTACGAGCAGTACTTC.

This chain joins TRBV6-4 and TRBJ2-1, with 10 bases aligning to TRBD2. The germline V gene encodes CDR1 MRHNA and CDR2 SNTAGT. The CDR3 runs to 15 residues. Trimming took 4 bases from V and 5 from J; bases not matched to a gene: 5. The CDR3 reads CASSVLAGDNNEQFF. The CDR3 DNA reads as TGTGCCAGCAGTGTCCTAGCGGGGGATAACAATGAGCAGTTCTTC.

V and J are TRBV7-2 and TRBJ2-5; TRBD2 aligns across 8 bases. In germline, CDR1 is SGHTA, CDR2 FQGNSA. The J segment lost 6 bases and the V segment lost 5 bases, leaving 8 bases of the junction unmatched. The CDR3 loop spans 14 amino acids. The CDR3 coding sequence is TGTGCCAGCAGCCGACCGGGGGGGAGTAAGACCCAGTACTTC. Translating gives CASSRPGGSKTQYF.

This chain joins TRBV7-8 and TRBJ2-7; TRBD1 matches 9 bases. V shed 5 bases, J shed 3 bases, and the junction held 5 bases outside the gene matches. Germline loops: CDR1 SGHVS, CDR2 FQNEAQ. CDR3 length: 14 amino acids. CDR3 nucleotides: TGTGCCAGCAGCCATCGACAGGGGGGCTACGAGCAGTACTTC. Encoded protein: CASSHRQGGYEQYF.

The rearrangement links TRBV9 to TRBJ1-6; D not certain. Trimming shortened V by 7 bases and J by 10 bases, and 21 bases separated the two germline ends. The CDR3 is made up of 15 amino acids. Germline loops: CDR1 SGDLS, CDR2 YYNGEE. The CDR3 reads CASSGTASGGSPLHF. The CDR3 coding sequence is TGTGCCAGCTCCGGAACAGCCTCGGGAGGGTCACCCCTCCACTTT.

The chain uses TRBV7-8 and TRBJ1-6; 8 nucleotides line up with TRBD1. This CDR3 has 15 residues. The V gene's germline CDR1 is SGHVS and CDR2 FQNEAQ. The V and J ends lost 6 bases and 5 bases, in that order; junction bases with no gene match: 6. CDR3 sequence: CASRAGTGNNSPLHF. The CDR3 DNA reads TGTGCCAGCAGGGCCGGGACAGGAAATAATTCACCCCTCCACTTT.

The V call is TRBV27, the J call TRBJ2-3; no clear D gene. Per germline, CDR1 MNHEY and CDR2 SMNVEV (reference sequence). The V end was cut by 8 bases, the J end by 2 bases, with 14 bases between. The CDR3 has 14 residues. CDR3 nucleotides: TGTGCCAGCGCCTCCCTTGAGGTCACAGATACGCAGTATTTT. It is translated as CASASLEVTDTQYF.